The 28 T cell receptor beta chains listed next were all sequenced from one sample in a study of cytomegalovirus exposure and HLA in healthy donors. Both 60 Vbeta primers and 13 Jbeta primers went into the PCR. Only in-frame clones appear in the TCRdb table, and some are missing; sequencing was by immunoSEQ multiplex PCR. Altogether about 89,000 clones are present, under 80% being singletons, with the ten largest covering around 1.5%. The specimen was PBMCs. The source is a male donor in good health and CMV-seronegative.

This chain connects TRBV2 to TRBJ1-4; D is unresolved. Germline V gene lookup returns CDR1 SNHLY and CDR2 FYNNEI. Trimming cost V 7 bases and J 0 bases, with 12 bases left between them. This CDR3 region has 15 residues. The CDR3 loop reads CASNPSTSTNEKLFF. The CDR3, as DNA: TGTGCCAGCAATCCGAGTACTTCAACTAATGAAAAACTGTTTTTT.

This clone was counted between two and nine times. The CDR3 spells CASSRGQTGTWGYTF. The CDR3 nucleotides read TGTGCCAGCAGTAGGGGTCAGACAGGGACCTGGGGCTACACCTTC. The V call is TRBV2, the J call TRBJ1-2, with 7 bases that match TRBD1. Losses at the gene ends were 5 bases for V and 8 bases for J; bases not matched to a gene: 14. The V gene's germline CDR1 is SNHLY and CDR2 FYNNEI. The CDR3 consists of 15 residues.

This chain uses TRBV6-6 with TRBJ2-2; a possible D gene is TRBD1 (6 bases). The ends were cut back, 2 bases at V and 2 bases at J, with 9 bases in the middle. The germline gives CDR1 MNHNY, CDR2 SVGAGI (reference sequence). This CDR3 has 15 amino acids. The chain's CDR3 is CASSYTRGNTGELFF. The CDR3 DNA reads TGTGCCAGCAGTTACACCAGGGGCAACACCGGGGAGCTGTTTTTT.

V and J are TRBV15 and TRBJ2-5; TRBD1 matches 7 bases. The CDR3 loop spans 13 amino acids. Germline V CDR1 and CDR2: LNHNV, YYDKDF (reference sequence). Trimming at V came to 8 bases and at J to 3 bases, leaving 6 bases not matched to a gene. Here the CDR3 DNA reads TGTGCCACCGGGGACAGTCAAGAAGAGACCCAGTACTTC. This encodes CATGDSQEETQYF.

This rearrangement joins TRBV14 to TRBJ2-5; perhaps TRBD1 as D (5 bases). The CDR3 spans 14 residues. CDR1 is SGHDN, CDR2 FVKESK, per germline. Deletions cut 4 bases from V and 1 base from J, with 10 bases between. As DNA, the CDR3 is TGTGCCAGCAGCCGGAGACAGTCCCAAGAGACCCAGTACTTC. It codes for CASSRRQSQETQYF.

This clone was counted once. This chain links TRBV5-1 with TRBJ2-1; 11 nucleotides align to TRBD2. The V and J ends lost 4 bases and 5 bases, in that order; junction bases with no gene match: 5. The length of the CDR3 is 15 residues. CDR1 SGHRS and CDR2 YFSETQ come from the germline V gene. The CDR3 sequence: CASSGGLAEDNEQFF. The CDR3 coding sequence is TGCGCCAGCAGCGGGGGACTAGCGGAGGACAATGAGCAGTTCTTC. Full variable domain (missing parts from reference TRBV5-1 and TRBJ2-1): KAGVTQTPRYLIKTRGQQVTLSCSPISGHRSVSWYQQTPGQGLQFLFEYFSETQRNKGNFPGRFSGRQFSNSRSEMNVSTLELGDSALYLCASSGGLAEDNEQFFGPGTRLTVL.

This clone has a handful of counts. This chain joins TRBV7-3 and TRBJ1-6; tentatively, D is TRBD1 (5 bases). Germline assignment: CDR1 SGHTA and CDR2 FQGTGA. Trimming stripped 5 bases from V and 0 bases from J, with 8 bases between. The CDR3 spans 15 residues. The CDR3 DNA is TGTGCCAGCAGCCAAGACAGCTCCTATAATTCACCCCTCCACTTT. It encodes CASSQDSSYNSPLHF.

CDR3 protein: CASSRDRVAEQYF. As DNA, the CDR3 is TGTGCCAGCAGTCGCGACAGGGTCGCCGAGCAGTACTTC. The chain carries TRBV27 and TRBJ2-7; 7 bases are a match to TRBD1. CDR1 MNHEY and CDR2 SMNVEV come from the germline V gene (reference sequence). This CDR3 contains 13 residues. Trimming removed 5 bases from V and 6 bases from J; junction bases left unmatched: 7.

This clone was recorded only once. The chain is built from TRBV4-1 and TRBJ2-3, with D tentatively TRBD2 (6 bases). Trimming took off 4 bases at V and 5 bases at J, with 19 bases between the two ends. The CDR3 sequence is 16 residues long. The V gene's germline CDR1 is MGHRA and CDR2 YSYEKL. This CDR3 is CASSRPRGGNGDTQYF. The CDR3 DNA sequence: TGCGCCAGCAGCCGACCCCGTGGAGGGAATGGAGATACGCAGTATTTT.

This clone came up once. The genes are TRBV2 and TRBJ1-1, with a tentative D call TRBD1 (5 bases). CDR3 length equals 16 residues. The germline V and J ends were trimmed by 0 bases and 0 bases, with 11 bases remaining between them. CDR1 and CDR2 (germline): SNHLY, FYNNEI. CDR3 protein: CASSEALQTVNTEAFF. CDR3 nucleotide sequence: TGTGCCAGCAGTGAAGCGCTCCAGACAGTGAACACTGAAGCTTTCTTT.

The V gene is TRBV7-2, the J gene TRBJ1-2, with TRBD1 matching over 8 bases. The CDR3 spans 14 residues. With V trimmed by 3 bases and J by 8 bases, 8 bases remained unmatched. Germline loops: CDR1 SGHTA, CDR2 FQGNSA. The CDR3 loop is CASSFQGAHIGYTF. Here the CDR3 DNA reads TGTGCCAGCAGCTTTCAGGGGGCGCATATAGGCTACACCTTC.

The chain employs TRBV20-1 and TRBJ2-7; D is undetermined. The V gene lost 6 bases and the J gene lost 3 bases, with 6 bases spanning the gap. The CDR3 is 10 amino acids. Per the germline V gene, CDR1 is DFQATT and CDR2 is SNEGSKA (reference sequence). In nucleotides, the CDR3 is TGCAGTGCGGCCAGCTACGAGCAGTACTTC. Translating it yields CSAASYEQYF.

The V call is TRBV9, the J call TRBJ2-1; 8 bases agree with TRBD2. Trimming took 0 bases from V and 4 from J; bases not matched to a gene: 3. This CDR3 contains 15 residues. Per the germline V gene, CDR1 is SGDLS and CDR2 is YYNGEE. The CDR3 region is CASSVAGLGYNEQFF. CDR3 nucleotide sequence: TGTGCCAGCAGCGTAGCGGGACTAGGTTACAATGAGCAGTTCTTC.

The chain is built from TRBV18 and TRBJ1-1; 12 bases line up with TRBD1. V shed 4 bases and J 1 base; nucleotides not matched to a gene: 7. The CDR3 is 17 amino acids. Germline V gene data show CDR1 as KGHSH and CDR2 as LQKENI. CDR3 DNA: TGTGCCAGCTCACTCGGACCGGGACAGGGGGCGAACACTGAAGCTTTCTTT. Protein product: CASSLGPGQGANTEAFF.

CDR3: CASSAETTSNQPQHF. The CDR3 nucleotides are TGTGCCAGCAGCGCAGAAACAACTAGCAATCAGCCCCAGCATTTT. J is TRBJ1-5 and V is TRBV7-9; no reliable D call. Trimming stripped 5 bases from V and 0 bases from J, with 11 bases between. Germline V gene lookup returns CDR1 SEHNR and CDR2 FQNEAQ (reference sequence). The CDR3 contains 15 residues.

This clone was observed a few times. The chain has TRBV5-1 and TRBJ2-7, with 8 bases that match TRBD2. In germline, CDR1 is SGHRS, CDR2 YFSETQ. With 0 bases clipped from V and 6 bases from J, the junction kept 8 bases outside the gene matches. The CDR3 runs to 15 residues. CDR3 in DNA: TGCGCCAGCAGCTTGGCCGGGTATCTAGCGGGCGAGCAGTACTTC. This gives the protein CASSLAGYLAGEQYF.

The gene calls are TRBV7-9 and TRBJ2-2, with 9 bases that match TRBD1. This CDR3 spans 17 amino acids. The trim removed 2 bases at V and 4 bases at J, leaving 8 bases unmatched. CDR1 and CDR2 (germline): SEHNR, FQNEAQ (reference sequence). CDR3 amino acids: CASSLFLGTGTTGELFF. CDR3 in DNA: TGTGCCAGCAGCTTATTTCTAGGGACAGGGACCACCGGGGAGCTGTTTTTT.

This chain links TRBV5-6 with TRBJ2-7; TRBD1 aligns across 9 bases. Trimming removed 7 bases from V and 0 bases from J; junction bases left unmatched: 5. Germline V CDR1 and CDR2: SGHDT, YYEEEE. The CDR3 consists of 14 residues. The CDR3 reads CASQQGASSYEQYF. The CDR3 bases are TGTGCCAGCCAACAGGGGGCGAGCTCCTACGAGCAGTACTTC.

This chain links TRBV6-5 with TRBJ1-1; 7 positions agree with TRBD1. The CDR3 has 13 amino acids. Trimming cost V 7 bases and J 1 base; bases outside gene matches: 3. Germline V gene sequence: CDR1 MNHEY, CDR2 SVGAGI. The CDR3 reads CASTRTGNTEAFF. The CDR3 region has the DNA TGTGCCAGCACCCGGACAGGGAACACTGAAGCTTTCTTT.

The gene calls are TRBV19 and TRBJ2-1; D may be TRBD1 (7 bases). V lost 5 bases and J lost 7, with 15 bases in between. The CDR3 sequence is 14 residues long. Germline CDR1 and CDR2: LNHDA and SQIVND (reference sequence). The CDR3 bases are TGTGCCAGTAGTGAGGAGGGGGCGCTTAATGAGCAGTTCTTC. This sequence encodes CASSEEGALNEQFF.

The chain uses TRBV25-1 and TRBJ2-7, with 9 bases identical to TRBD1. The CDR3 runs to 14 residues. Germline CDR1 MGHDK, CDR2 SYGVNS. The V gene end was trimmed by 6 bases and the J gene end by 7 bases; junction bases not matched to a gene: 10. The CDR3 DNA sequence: TGTGCCAGCAGCGGGACAGGGTTCCTCGGGGAGCAGTACTTC. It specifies CASSGTGFLGEQYF.

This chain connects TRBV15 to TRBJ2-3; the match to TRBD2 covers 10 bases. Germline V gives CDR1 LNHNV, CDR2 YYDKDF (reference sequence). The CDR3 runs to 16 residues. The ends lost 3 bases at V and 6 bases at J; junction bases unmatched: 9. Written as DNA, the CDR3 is TGTGCCACCAGCAGCCCACTAGCGGGACCAGGGGATACGCAGTATTTT. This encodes CATSSPLAGPGDTQYF.

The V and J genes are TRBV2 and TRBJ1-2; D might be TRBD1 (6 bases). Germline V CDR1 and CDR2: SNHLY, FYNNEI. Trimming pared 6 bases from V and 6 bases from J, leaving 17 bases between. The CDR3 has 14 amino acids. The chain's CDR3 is CASRETLQGDGYTF. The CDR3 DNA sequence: TGTGCCAGCAGGGAAACTCTACAGGGAGATGGCTACACCTTC. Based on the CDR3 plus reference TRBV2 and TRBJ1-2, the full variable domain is EPEVTQTPSHQVTQMGQEVILRCVPISNHLYFYWYRQILGQKVEFLVSFYNNEISEKSEIFDDQFSVERPDGSNFTLKIRSTKLEDSAMYFCASRETLQGDGYTFGSGTRLTVV.

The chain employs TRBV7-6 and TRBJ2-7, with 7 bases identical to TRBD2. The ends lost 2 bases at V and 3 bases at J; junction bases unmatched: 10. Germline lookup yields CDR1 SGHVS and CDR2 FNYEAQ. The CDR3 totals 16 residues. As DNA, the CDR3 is TGTGCCAGCAGCTTAAGTAATTCAGGACTAGACTACGAGCAGTACTTC. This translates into CASSLSNSGLDYEQYF.

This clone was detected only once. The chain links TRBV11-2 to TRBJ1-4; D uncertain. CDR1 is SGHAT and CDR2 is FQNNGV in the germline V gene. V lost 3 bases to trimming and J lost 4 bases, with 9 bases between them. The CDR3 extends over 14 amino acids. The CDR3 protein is CASSFRLNNEKLFF. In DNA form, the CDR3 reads TGTGCCAGCAGCTTCCGACTGAATAATGAAAAACTGTTTTTT.

DNA for the CDR3: TGTGCCAGCAGCCCAGACAGGACTGGAGGAGCTTTCTTT. Its translation: CASSPDRTGGAFF. The chain combines TRBV7-2 with TRBJ1-1, with D possibly being TRBD1 (6 bases). The CDR3 totals 13 residues. The V gene's germline CDR1 is SGHTA and CDR2 FQGNSA. The ends were cut back, 5 bases at V and 10 bases at J, with 17 bases in the middle.

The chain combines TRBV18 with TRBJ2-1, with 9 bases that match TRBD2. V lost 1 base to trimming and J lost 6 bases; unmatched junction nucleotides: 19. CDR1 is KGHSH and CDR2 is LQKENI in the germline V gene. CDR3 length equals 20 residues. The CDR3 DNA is TGTGCCAGCTCACCACGTTTATTGACTAGCGGTAAAGGCGGGGGCAATGAGCAGTTCTTC. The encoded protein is CASSPRLLTSGKGGGNEQFF.

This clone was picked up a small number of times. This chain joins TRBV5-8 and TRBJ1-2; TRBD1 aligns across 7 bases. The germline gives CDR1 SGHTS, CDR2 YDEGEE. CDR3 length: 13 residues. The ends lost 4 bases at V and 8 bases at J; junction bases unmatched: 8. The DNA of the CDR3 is TGTGCCAGCAGCCCAGGGGGGTCGGACGGCTACACCTTC. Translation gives CASSPGGSDGYTF.